Shown below are 8 T cell receptor beta chains from a single sample sequenced in a study of cytomegalovirus exposure and HLA in healthy donors. Both 60 Vbeta primers and 13 Jbeta primers went into the PCR. Profiled with immunoSEQ multiplex PCR; TCRdb holds only in-frame clones, not every one. Of roughly 130,000 clones listed, roughly 79% are singletons. Sample: PBMCs. The receptors were gathered from a man between 18 and 29 years old in good health and CMV-seronegative.

This sequence joins TRBV19 and TRBJ2-1, with D possibly matching TRBD2 (6 bases). CDR3 length: 12 amino acids. Germline V CDR1 and CDR2: LNHDA, SQIVND (reference sequence). Trimming shortened V by 5 bases and J by 7 bases, and 9 bases separated the two germline ends. CDR3 sequence reads: CASSRRDNEQFF. CDR3 coding DNA: TGTGCCAGTAGTCGGAGGGATAATGAGCAGTTCTTC.

The chain employs TRBV12-5 and TRBJ2-5; D possibly corresponds to TRBD1 (6 bases). Germline V gene data show CDR1 as LGHNT and CDR2 as FRNRAP. V was clipped by 2 bases and J by 6 bases, with 16 bases between them. The CDR3 has 15 residues. The CDR3 bases are TGTGCTAGTGGTTTGACGGCAGGGGCCGGGCAGACCCAGTACTTC. This gives the protein CASGLTAGAGQTQYF.

The sample holds one count of this clone. The chain recombines TRBV30 with TRBJ2-2; 12 bases are a match to TRBD2. Germline trimming cut 1 base from V and 7 bases from J; bases unmatched to any gene: 7. Germline V lookup: CDR1 GTSNPN, CDR2 SVGIG (reference sequence). The CDR3 covers 16 residues. CDR3 nucleotides: TGTGCCTGGAGTGGACTAGCGGGGGCACCAGGCGGGGAGCTGTTTTTT. The encoded protein is CAWSGLAGAPGGELFF.

This chain joins TRBV15 and TRBJ2-3; D gene unclear. The CDR3 consists of 12 residues. The ends were cut back, 4 bases at V and 4 bases at J, with 6 bases in the middle. Per the germline V gene, CDR1 is LNHNV and CDR2 is YYDKDF (reference sequence). CDR3 protein: CATSTEADTQYF. In DNA, the CDR3 is TGTGCCACCAGCACCGAGGCAGATACGCAGTATTTT.

V and J are TRBV9 and TRBJ1-1; a possible D gene is TRBD1 (5 bases). Germline V CDR1 and CDR2: SGDLS, YYNGEE. V dropped 1 base and J dropped 8 bases, with 21 bases sitting between them. The CDR3 has 16 amino acids. This chain's CDR3 is CASSVKPAGHAGEAFF. The DNA for the CDR3 is TGTGCCAGCAGCGTAAAGCCCGCAGGGCACGCGGGGGAAGCTTTCTTT.

V gene TRBV11-2 combines with J gene TRBJ1-2; D possibly corresponds to TRBD1 (5 bases). The CDR3 has 12 residues. Trimming pared 1 base from V and 9 bases from J, leaving 9 bases between. Looked up from germline, CDR1 is SGHAT and CDR2 is FQNNGV. CDR3 protein: CASSLGGGSYTF. The DNA of the CDR3 is TGTGCCAGCAGCTTAGGGGGGGGGAGCTACACCTTC.

The chain has TRBV30 and TRBJ1-5; the match to TRBD1 covers 10 bases. Losses at the gene ends were 5 bases for V and 2 bases for J; bases not matched to a gene: 3. Germline values: CDR1 GTSNPN, CDR2 SVGIG (reference sequence). The CDR3 loop spans 14 amino acids. CDR3 amino acids: CAWGTGVGNQPQHF. In nucleotides, the CDR3 is TGTGCCTGGGGGACAGGGGTCGGCAATCAGCCCCAGCATTTT.

The chain uses TRBV7-9 and TRBJ1-1; 8 positions agree with TRBD1. The CDR3 consists of 16 residues. CDR1 and CDR2 (germline): SEHNR, FQNEAQ (reference sequence). V was clipped by 4 bases and J by 6 bases; unmatched bases: 13. Here the CDR3 reads CASSSAVTGDLAEAFF. The CDR3 DNA is TGTGCCAGCAGCTCGGCGGTGACAGGGGATCTCGCTGAAGCTTTCTTT.